The following is a TCR beta chain sequence with its context. This entry belongs to a study of blood T cell repertoires in COVID-19. Study summary: PBMCs, B-cell-depleted T cells, or T cells provided the cDNA or gDNA that made up the material.

The table came from immunoSEQ multiplex PCR; TCRdb's copy has only in-frame clones and leaves some out. The sample shows about 100,000 clones, approximately 91% of them seen only once. Trimming removed 5 bases at V and 0 bases at J, with 13 bases between. This CDR3 is 16 amino acids long. CDR1 and CDR2 from the germline V gene are KGHDR and SFDVKD. The sequence was collected from a man in his sixties with acute or convalescent COVID-19. Sequenced input: peripheral blood. This rearrangement joins TRBV24-1 to TRBJ2-1; TRBD2 is a possible D gene (5 bases). Here the CDR3 reads CATSVGMGSSYNEQFF. CDR3 nucleotides: TGTGCCACCAGTGTTGGCATGGGGAGCTCCTACAATGAGCAGTTCTTC.